A selection of T cell receptor beta chains follows, all from one sample in a study of blood T cell repertoires in COVID-19. Here immunoSEQ multiplex PCR was the method, and the copy in TCRdb shows in-frame clones only, minus some. The sample has about 300,000 clones, roughly 89% seen once. Sequenced material: peripheral blood. These receptors all come from a woman in her 30s with COVID-19, enrolled during active disease. The CDR3 runs from the conserved cysteine through the conserved F or W. Each record gives: V gene, J gene, CDR3 protein.

v_call: TRBV28; j_call: TRBJ2-3; cdr3_aa: CASTGLAAFSTDTQYF
v_call: TRBV2; j_call: TRBJ1-6; cdr3_aa: CAGRTVSSYNSPLHF
v_call: TRBV25-1; j_call: TRBJ1-4; cdr3_aa: CASSEPRGGDEKLFF
v_call: TRBV7-6; j_call: TRBJ1-5; cdr3_aa: CASSERQGIGQPQHF
v_call: TRBV7-2; j_call: TRBJ2-3; cdr3_aa: CASSSGLATDTQYF
v_call: TRBV7-8; j_call: TRBJ2-3; cdr3_aa: CASSLAGGSTDTQYF
v_call: TRBV4-2; j_call: TRBJ2-1; cdr3_aa: CASSQDLGGTGTMNNEQFF
v_call: TRBV6-1; j_call: TRBJ2-7; cdr3_aa: CASSESRGAGARYEQYF
v_call: TRBV18; j_call: TRBJ1-2; cdr3_aa: CASSPFSGAQNYGYTF
v_call: TRBV7-2; j_call: TRBJ2-5; cdr3_aa: CASSVGRGETQYF
v_call: TRBV9; j_call: TRBJ2-5; cdr3_aa: CASSVYRGGETQYF
v_call: TRBV5-1; j_call: TRBJ1-4; cdr3_aa: CASSLEGKNWEKLFF
v_call: TRBV11-3; j_call: TRBJ2-1; cdr3_aa: CASSEGGRVYNEQFF
v_call: TRBV27; j_call: TRBJ1-2; cdr3_aa: CATQARVGDGYTF
v_call: TRBV3-1/TRBV3-2; j_call: TRBJ2-5; cdr3_aa: CASSPGSKRETQYF
v_call: TRBV18; j_call: TRBJ2-5; cdr3_aa: CASSPSERGGTQYF
v_call: TRBV13; j_call: TRBJ2-1; cdr3_aa: CASSPTSGQGNQDEQFF
v_call: TRBV3-1/TRBV3-2; j_call: TRBJ2-2; cdr3_aa: CASSPRSTGELFF
v_call: TRBV5-4; j_call: TRBJ2-1; cdr3_aa: CASSLATSGRLNEQFF
v_call: TRBV6-2/TRBV6-3; j_call: TRBJ2-7; cdr3_aa: CASSYSMVSSGGPIYEQYF
v_call: TRBV10-3; j_call: TRBJ1-3; cdr3_aa: CAISAEGTGGNTIYF
v_call: TRBV6-5; j_call: TRBJ1-5; cdr3_aa: CASTRVLGGDQPQHF
v_call: TRBV4-2; j_call: TRBJ2-3; cdr3_aa: CASSLRTLAGDADTQYF
v_call: TRBV6-5; j_call: TRBJ2-3; cdr3_aa: CASNRQGGTTDTQYF
v_call: TRBV5-1; j_call: TRBJ1-5; cdr3_aa: CASSLGDIGQPQHF
v_call: TRBV5-1; j_call: TRBJ1-1; cdr3_aa: CASSPGNSYTEAFF
v_call: TRBV7-9; j_call: TRBJ2-5; cdr3_aa: CASSKPGLWGQETQYF
v_call: TRBV6-1; j_call: TRBJ2-3; cdr3_aa: CASSDLVTSVTDTQYF
v_call: TRBV5-1; j_call: TRBJ1-1; cdr3_aa: CASSLTGQNTEAFF
v_call: TRBV7-2; j_call: TRBJ2-1; cdr3_aa: CASSWTSNPRNEQFF
v_call: TRBV18; j_call: TRBJ2-1; cdr3_aa: CASSPPGQGGYNEQFF
v_call: TRBV3-1/TRBV3-2; j_call: TRBJ2-2; cdr3_aa: CASSRRQGNTGELFF
v_call: TRBV7-9; j_call: TRBJ1-2; cdr3_aa: CASSLDRGMGYTF
v_call: TRBV4-3; j_call: TRBJ2-7; cdr3_aa: CASSQVASSYEQYF
v_call: TRBV9; j_call: TRBJ2-7; cdr3_aa: CASSRTTSYEQYF
v_call: TRBV2; j_call: TRBJ1-3; cdr3_aa: CASCKSLTGAGIYF
v_call: TRBV4-3; j_call: TRBJ2-1; cdr3_aa: CASSRQVASPYNEQFF
v_call: TRBV18; j_call: TRBJ2-1; cdr3_aa: CASSPGQGFYNEQFF
v_call: TRBV2; j_call: TRBJ1-2; cdr3_aa: CASSTGETSAF